This TCR beta chain is from a study of post-analysis software for immune sequencing data. The TCR beta cDNA libraries contained unique molecular identifiers. Starting from about 0.94 to 9.7 million T cells, the study yielded about 500,000 cDNA molecules. One entry per CDR3 protein, called by TCRdb with MiXCR from the PCR reads. In the table there are 750,000 to 950,000 distinct CDR3 sequences, roughly 50% of which are singletons. The origin of this receptor is a girl aged 10 to 17 with multiple sclerosis. The sequenced sample was blood.

CDR3 protein: CAWSIRGAGELFF. The CDR3 DNA is TGTGCCTGGAGTATTAGGGGCGCCGGGGAGCTGTTTTTT. This chain connects TRBV30 to TRBJ2-2; weak D call: TRBD1 (5 bases). The CDR3 is 13 amino acids. The ends were cut back, 2 bases at V and 6 bases at J, with 10 bases in the middle. CDR1 is GTSNPN, CDR2 SVGIG, per germline (reference sequence).